This T cell receptor beta chain derives from a study of blood T cell repertoires in COVID-19. Study-wide context: Samples came from the United States, Italy and Spain, spanning acute and convalescent COVID-19. T cells, B-cell-depleted T cells, or PBMCs provided the cDNA or gDNA that served as material.

Per the original methods: Researchers report that nucleated cell counts were estimated from reference gene primer amplification. Assay: immunoSEQ multiplex PCR; the TCRdb copy retains only in-frame clones and omits some. D and trimming were read from the DNA, whereas the V and J calls and clone size are those reported in that table. The table lists almost 200,000 clones, roughly nine tenths of them singletons. CDR3 size: 15 residues. Looked up from germline, CDR1 is MNHEY and CDR2 is SVGAGI. V gave up 6 bases and J gave up 7 bases; unmatched junction bases: 9. The receptor was isolated from a woman in her seventies with acute or convalescent COVID-19. The source material was peripheral blood. The chain carries TRBV6-5 and TRBJ2-1; 10 bases are shared with TRBD1. The CDR3 coding sequence is TGTGCCAGCAGAAAGACAGGGGGCCTTAGGAATGAGCAGTTCTTC. Translation: CASRKTGGLRNEQFF.